These 7 T cell receptor beta chains were all obtained from the same sample, sequenced in a study of monozygotic twins with inflammatory bowel disease. Using the 5' RACE reads, TCRdb records one entry per CDR3 protein without DNA. The sample includes some 150,000 distinct CDR3 sequences. The sequenced sample was blood. The source of these receptors is a human donor with ulcerative colitis or Crohn's disease, or a healthy co-twin of an affected twin (not recorded which).

CDR3 in amino acids: CASILRAGGNNEQFF. The chain joins TRBV5-1 to TRBJ2-1; TCRdb's D gene call, TRBD1, goes unchecked for lack of DNA. This CDR3 spans 15 amino acids. CDR1 and CDR2 from the germline V gene are SGHRS and YFSETQ.

The chain's CDR3 is CASSPLAGRGFTGELFF. The chain is built from TRBV7-2 and TRBJ2-2; the TRBD1 assignment by TCRdb is unverifiable without DNA. This CDR3 contains 17 residues. Germline values: CDR1 SGHTA, CDR2 FQGNSA.

The CDR3 is CASSAYTGDSGYTF. This chain connects TRBV5-1 to TRBJ1-2; the D gene TCRdb calls, TRBD1, cannot be checked with no DNA. The germline CDR1 and CDR2 sequences are SGHRS and YFSETQ. The CDR3 spans 14 residues.

J is TRBJ2-1 and V is TRBV5-1; TCRdb picks TRBD2, but there is no DNA to check that call. The germline CDR1 and CDR2 sequences are SGHRS and YFSETQ. This CDR3 contains 17 residues. CDR3 protein: CASTRDIDYGSWGEQFF.

This chain connects TRBV19 to TRBJ1-1; TCRdb's assignment of TRBD1 cannot be checked, as there is no DNA. Germline V CDR1 and CDR2: LNHDA, SQIVND (reference sequence). The CDR3 extends over 14 amino acids. The CDR3: CASSPGQMNTEAFF.

The CDR3 loop reads CASSPRQDSTETQYF. V is TRBV18 and J is TRBJ2-5; the D call of TRBD1 rests on TCRdb alone, since no DNA is present to check it. Germline CDR1 reads KGHSH; CDR2 reads LQKENI. The CDR3 covers 15 residues. Combining the CDR3 with reference TRBV18 and TRBJ2-5 gives the whole variable domain NAGVMQNPRHLVRRRGQEARLRCSPMKGHSHVYWYRQLPEEGLKFMVYLQKENIIDESGMPKERFSAEFPKEGPSILRIQQVVRGDSAAYFCASSPRQDSTETQYFGPGTRLLVL.

This rearrangement joins TRBV7-3 to TRBJ2-5; the TCRdb call, TRBD1, lacks DNA for checking. Per the germline V gene, CDR1 is SGHTA and CDR2 is FQGTGA. This CDR3 spans 13 amino acids. This CDR3 reads CASSPGLQETQYF. Full variable domain (missing parts from reference TRBV7-3 and TRBJ2-5): GAGVSQTPSNKVTEKGKYVELRCDPISGHTALYWYRQSLGQGPEFLIYFQGTGAADDSGLPNDRFFAVRPEGSVSTLKIQRTERGDSAVYLCASSPGLQETQYFGPGTRLLVL.